This paragraph covers one T cell receptor beta chain sequence. Its target is unknown. A read error is possible here, since a much larger clone lies one base away. The data originate from a study of tumor-infiltrating lymphocytes in primary liver carcinoma. Across the study: Every patient in the cohort had a primary liver carcinoma. That carcinoma was treated by surgical resection.

Study-wide findings and caveats: Bulk unsorted samples prevented comparison of CD4+ and CD8+ repertoires.

The source of the blood RNA was unsorted whole blood, and germline DNA was extracted as well. TCR beta cDNA came from about 450 ng total RNA, primed with a constant-region primer. Generation of the TCR beta libraries relied on three nested multiplex PCR rounds using slightly modified ARM-PCR. Each CDR3 protein is one row after TCRdb ran MiXCR on the multiplex PCR reads. The profile shows some 320,000 distinct CDR3 sequences, 65% of them singletons. The sample was peripheral blood. The sequence came from a man aged 40-50 years with primary liver carcinoma and hepatitis B virus infection.

CDR3 DNA sequence: TGTGCCAGCAGGTTCCGAGGGGGACTAGCTTTCTACGAGCAGTACTTC. Translating gives CASRFRGGLAFYEQYF. The chain uses TRBV6-5 and TRBJ2-7, with 9 bases that match TRBD2. V shed 6 bases and J 3 bases; nucleotides not matched to a gene: 12. CDR3 length: 16 amino acids. The V gene's germline CDR1 is MNHEY and CDR2 SVGAGI.